This T cell receptor (beta chain) was recorded in a study of shared clonotypes between healthy human individuals. Study-level points and caveats: In a few donors, around 4.5% of naive CD4 clonotypes appeared in common.

Regarding this clone: Its antigen is not identified.

The authors distributed each subset's genomic DNA evenly over several immunoSEQ plates. The sorted-subset replicate PCRs were given about 200 ng DNA, which is tens of thousands of T cell genomes. TCRdb's copy holds only in-frame clones and misses some; the assay was immunoSEQ multiplex PCR. The table lists more than 1,200,000 clones, about 98.5% of them singletons. The CDR3 runs 16 residues. Germline CDR1 SGHRS, CDR2 YFSETQ. V shed 0 bases and J shed 0 bases, with 13 bases lying between them. This TCR came from a young man in good health. Sample: naive CD4+ T cells sorted from blood. Subset given: CD45RA+ positively selected. This chain connects TRBV5-1 to TRBJ2-7; D remains ambiguous. In DNA, the CDR3 is TGCGCCAGCAGCTTGGGTCCGAGTCAAAACTCCTACGAGCAGTACTTC. As protein: CASSLGPSQNSYEQYF.